The sequence of this T cell receptor (beta chain) was determined in a study of blood T cell repertoires in COVID-19 (dated by TCRdb to about 2020). Turning to the overall study: Collaborator samples came from the United States, Italy and Spain and covered acute and convalescent phases of COVID-19. HLA class I and class II types, where available, came from metadata supplied by the sample provider rather than from assay-based typing. The sample metadata nearly always contained a de-identified subject ID, COVID-19 status, age in years and sex. The repertoires were made available in a free public database intended to serve as a resource for research on the immune response to SARS-CoV-2. The dataset comprised deeply sampled blood TCRbeta repertoires from subjects exposed to, actively infected with, or recovered from COVID-19. The samples were drawn from the first 160 participants of the ongoing ImmuneRACE study and from 950 to 1,500 subjects provided by 6 global collaborators. The prospective study material was composed of cDNA or gDNA derived from T cells, B-cell-depleted T cells, or PBMCs. Results and caveats for the whole study, not just this receptor: How much clinical and demographic metadata was included differed by source and by participant, and the metadata was provided uncurated.

CDR1 SGHAT and CDR2 FQNNGV were looked up in the germline V gene. From the cysteine through the phenylalanine, the CDR3 covers 12 amino acids. The sequence is cut down to CDR3 DNA, 36 bases in frame from base 1. The trim is 5 bases for V and 5 bases for J, with a gap of 9 bases between the germline ends. TCRbeta CDR3 regions were amplified from genomic DNA using the immunoSEQ Assay, a bias-controlled multiplex PCR. In the source study's methods: The number of nucleated cells in each sample was estimated by amplification of reference gene primers within the assay. Sequence reads were collapsed and filtered to measure the absolute abundance of every unique TCRbeta CDR3 rearrangement. For each sample, productive Simpson clonality was calculated by taking the square root of Simpson's diversity index across productive rearrangements. Imported from immuneACCESS, the table was reduced by TCRdb to in-frame sequences with V and J called. These copies leave out some clones; in studies compared against another copy, an unresolved V gene accounts for under half, and the cause of the remainder is not known. D and trimming were read from the DNA, whereas the V and J calls and clone size are those reported in that table. For this sample there are under 200,000 clones; just under 85% appear just once. The ten biggest clones cover about 2.7% of the sample.

In Seattle, one collaborating source enrolled patients while the infection was active and tracked those patients longitudinally over the course of disease. Each collaborating institution followed its own protocols to collect whole blood in K2EDTA tubes. For TCRbeta analysis, collaborator samples were shipped as frozen whole blood, as isolated PBMCs, or as DNA extracted from either sample type. On this clone: The antigen it recognizes is unknown. It has no much larger one-base neighbor in the sample; base qualities were not kept.

Source material: peripheral blood. The V and J segments used are TRBV11-2 and TRBJ1-2; the D region possibly corresponds to TRBD1 (5 bases align). The receptor was isolated from a woman older than 75 with COVID-19, enrolled during active disease. The CDR3 protein sequence reads: CASSPEGYGYTF. Read as DNA, the sequence is TGTGCCAGCAGCCCGGAGGGGTATGGCTACACCTTC.